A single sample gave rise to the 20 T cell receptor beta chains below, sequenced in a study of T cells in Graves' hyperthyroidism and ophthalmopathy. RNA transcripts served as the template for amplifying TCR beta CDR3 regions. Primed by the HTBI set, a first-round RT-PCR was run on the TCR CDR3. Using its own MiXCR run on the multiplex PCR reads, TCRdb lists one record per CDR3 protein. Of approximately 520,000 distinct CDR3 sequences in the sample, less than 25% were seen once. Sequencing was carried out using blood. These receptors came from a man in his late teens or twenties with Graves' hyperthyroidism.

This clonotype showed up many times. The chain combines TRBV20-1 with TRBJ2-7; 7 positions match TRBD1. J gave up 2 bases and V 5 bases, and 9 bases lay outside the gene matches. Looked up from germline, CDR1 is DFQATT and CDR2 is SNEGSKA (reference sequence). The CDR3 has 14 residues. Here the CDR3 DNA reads TGCAGTGCTTACACAGGGGAGATCACCTACGAGCAGTACTTC. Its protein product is CSAYTGEITYEQYF.

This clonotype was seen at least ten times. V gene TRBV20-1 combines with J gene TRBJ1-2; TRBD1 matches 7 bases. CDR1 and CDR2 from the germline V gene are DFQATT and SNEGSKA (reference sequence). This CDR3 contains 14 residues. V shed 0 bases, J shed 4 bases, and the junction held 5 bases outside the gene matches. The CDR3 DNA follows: TGCAGTGCTAGAGATAACAGGGGAAGCTATGGCTACACCTTC. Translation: CSARDNRGSYGYTF.

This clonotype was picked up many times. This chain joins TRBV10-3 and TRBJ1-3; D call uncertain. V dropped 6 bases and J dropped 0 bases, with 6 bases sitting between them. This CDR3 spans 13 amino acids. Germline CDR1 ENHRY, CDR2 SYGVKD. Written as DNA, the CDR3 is TGTGCCATCAGGCCGGACTCTGGAAACACCATATATTTT. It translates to CAIRPDSGNTIYF.

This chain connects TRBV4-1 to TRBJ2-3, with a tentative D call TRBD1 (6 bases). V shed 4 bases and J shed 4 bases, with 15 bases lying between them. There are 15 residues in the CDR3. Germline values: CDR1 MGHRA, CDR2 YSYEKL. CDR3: CASSPARGDADTQYF. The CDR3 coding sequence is TGCGCCAGCAGCCCCGCCAGGGGCGACGCAGATACGCAGTATTTT.

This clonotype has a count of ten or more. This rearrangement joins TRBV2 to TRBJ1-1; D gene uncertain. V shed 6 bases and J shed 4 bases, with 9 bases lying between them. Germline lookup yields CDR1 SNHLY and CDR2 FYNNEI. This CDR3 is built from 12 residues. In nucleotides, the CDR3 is TGTGCCAGCAGAAGGTTAGCCACTGAAGCTTTCTTT. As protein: CASRRLATEAFF.

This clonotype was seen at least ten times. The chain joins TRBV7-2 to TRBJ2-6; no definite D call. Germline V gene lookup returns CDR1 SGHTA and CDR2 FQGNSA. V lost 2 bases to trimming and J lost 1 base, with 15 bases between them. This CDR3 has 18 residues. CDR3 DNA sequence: TGTGCCAGCAGCTTATCTACAATCGAGAGTTCTGGGGCCAACGTCCTGACTTTC. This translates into CASSLSTIESSGANVLTF.

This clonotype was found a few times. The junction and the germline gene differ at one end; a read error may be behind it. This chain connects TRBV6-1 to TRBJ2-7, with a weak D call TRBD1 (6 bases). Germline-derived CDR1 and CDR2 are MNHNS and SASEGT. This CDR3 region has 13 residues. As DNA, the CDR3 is TGTGCCAGCAGACAGGGCAGCTCCTACGGGCAGTACTTC. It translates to CASRQGSSYGQYF.

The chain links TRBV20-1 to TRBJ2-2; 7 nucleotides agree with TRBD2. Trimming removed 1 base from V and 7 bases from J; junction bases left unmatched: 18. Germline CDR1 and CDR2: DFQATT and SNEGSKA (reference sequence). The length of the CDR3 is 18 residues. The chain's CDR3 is CSARAVGGPGTGVGELFF. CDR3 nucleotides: TGCAGTGCTAGAGCAGTGGGAGGGCCGGGGACCGGTGTCGGGGAGCTGTTTTTT.

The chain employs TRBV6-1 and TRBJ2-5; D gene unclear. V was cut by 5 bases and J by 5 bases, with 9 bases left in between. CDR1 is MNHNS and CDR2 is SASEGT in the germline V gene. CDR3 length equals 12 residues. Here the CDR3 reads CASSRSGETQYF. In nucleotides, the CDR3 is TGTGCCAGCAGTCGGTCCGGGGAGACCCAGTACTTC.

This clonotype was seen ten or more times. In DNA, the CDR3 is TGCAGTGCTAGAATAGGTAGCGAGCAGTACTTC. Translation: CSARIGSEQYF. The V and J genes are TRBV20-1 and TRBJ2-7, with D unclear. Germline V gene sequence: CDR1 DFQATT, CDR2 SNEGSKA (reference sequence). CDR3 length: 11 amino acids. V was trimmed by 2 bases and J by 6 bases, leaving 8 bases between them.

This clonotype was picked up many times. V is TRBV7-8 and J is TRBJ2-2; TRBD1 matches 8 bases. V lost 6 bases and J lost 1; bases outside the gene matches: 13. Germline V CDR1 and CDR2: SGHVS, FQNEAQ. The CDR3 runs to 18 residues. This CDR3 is CASSKPSRGTGNTGELFF. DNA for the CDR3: TGTGCCAGCAGTAAGCCGTCCCGCGGGACAGGGAACACCGGGGAGCTGTTTTTT.

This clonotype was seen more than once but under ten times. The CDR3 bases are TGTGCCACCTCCGGGGGGGTCGGGACCCAGTACTTC. Protein sequence: CATSGGVGTQYF. V and J are TRBV6-6 and TRBJ2-5, with TRBD2 matching over 8 bases. Losses at the gene ends were 10 bases for V and 7 bases for J; bases not matched to a gene: 8. Looked up from germline, CDR1 is MNHNY and CDR2 is SVGAGI (reference sequence). This CDR3 region has 12 residues.

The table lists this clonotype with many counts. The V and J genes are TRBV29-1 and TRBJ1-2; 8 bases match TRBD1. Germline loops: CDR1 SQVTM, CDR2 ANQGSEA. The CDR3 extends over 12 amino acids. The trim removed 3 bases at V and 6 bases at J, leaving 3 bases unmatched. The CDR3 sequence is CSVDQGADGYTF. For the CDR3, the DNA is TGCAGCGTTGACCAGGGGGCGGATGGCTACACCTTC.

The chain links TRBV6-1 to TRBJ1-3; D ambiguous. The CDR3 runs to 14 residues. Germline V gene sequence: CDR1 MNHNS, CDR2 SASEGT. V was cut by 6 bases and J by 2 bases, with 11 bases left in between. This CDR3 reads CASRTTLTGNTIYF. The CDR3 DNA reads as TGTGCCAGCAGAACAACCCTGACTGGAAACACCATATATTTT.

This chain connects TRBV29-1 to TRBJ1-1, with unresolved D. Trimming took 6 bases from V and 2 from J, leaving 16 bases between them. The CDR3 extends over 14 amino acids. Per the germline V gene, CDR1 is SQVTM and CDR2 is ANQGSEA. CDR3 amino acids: CSVTATRANTEAFF. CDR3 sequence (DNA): TGCAGCGTGACTGCGACGAGGGCCAACACTGAAGCTTTCTTT.

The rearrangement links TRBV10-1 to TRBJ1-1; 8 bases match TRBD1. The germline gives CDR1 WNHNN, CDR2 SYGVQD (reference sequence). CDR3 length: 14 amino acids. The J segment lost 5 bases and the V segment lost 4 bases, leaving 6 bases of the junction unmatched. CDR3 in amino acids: CASSVQGARTEAFF. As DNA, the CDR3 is TGCGCCAGCAGTGTCCAGGGGGCGAGAACTGAAGCTTTCTTT.

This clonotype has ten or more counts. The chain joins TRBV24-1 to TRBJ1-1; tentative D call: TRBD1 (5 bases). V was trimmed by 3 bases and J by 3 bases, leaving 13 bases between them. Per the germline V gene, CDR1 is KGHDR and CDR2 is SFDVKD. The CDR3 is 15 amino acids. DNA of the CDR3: TGTGCCACCAGTGATCCCAGGCGGGGGGACACTGAAGCTTTCTTT. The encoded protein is CATSDPRRGDTEAFF.

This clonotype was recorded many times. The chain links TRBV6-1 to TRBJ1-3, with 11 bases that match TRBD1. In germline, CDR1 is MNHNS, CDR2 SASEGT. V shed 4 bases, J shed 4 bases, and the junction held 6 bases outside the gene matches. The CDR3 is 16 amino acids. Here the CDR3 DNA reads TGTGCCAGCAGTGGCCGGGACAGGGGGATAGGAAACACCATATATTTT. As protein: CASSGRDRGIGNTIYF.

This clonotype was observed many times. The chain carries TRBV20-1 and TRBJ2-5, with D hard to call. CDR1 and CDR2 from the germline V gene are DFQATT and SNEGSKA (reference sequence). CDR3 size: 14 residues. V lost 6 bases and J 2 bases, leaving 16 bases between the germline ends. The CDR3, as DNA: TGCAGTGCGTGGGATAGGGCAGGACAAGAGACCCAGTACTTC. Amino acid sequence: CSAWDRAGQETQYF.

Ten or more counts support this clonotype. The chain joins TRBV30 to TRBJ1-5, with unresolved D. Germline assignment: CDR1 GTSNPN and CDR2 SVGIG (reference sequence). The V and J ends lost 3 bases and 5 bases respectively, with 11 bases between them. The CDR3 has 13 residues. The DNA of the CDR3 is TGTGCCTGGAGCCCGAGAGAATATCAGCCCCAGCATTTT. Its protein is CAWSPREYQPQHF.